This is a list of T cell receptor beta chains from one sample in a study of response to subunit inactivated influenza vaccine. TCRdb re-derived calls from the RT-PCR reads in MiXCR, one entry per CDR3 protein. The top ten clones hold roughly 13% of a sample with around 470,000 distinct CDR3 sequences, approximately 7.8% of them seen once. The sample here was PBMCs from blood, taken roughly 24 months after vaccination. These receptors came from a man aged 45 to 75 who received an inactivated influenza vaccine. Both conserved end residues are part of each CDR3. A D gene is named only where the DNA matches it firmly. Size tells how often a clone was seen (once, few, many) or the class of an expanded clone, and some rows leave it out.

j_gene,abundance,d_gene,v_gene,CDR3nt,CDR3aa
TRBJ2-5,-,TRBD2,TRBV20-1,TGCAGTGCTAACCGGGACTACAAAGAGACCCAGTACTTC,CSANRDYKETQYF
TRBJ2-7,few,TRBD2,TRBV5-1,TGCGCCAGCAGCCAGCTAGCGGGAGAATACGAGCAGTACTTC,CASSQLAGEYEQYF
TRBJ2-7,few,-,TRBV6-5,TGTGCCAGCAGTTCAACAGGGTTCGAGCAGTACTTC,CASSSTGFEQYF
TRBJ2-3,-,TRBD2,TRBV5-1,TGCGCCAGCAGCTACAGCGGGGGTGGAGGAGATACGCAGTATTTT,CASSYSGGGGDTQYF
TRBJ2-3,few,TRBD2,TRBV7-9,TGTGCCAGCAGCCCAGAGACTAGCACAACGAGCACAGATACGCAGTATTTT,CASSPETSTTSTDTQYF
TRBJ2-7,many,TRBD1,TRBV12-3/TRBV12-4,TGTGCCAGCAGTTTACGGACAGGCTACGAGCAGTACTTC,CASSLRTGYEQYF
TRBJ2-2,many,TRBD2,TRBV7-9,TGTGCCAGCAGCCCGTCTAGCGGGATTAACACCGGGGAGCTGTTTTTT,CASSPSSGINTGELFF
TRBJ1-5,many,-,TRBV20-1,TGCAGTGCTAGAGATGGGTTAATTCCTCAACCCCAGCATTTT,CSARDGLIPQPQHF
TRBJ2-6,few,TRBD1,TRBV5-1,TGCGCCAGCAGCACCGGACAGGCTGGGGCCAACGTCCTGACTTTC,CASSTGQAGANVLTF
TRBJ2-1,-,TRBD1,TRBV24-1,TGTGCCACCAGTGATGACAGGGGGGGGTCCTACAATGAGCAGTTCTTC,CATSDDRGGSYNEQFF
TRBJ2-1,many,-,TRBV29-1,TGCAGCGTTGATGGAAGATCCTACAATGAGCAGTTCTTC,CSVDGRSYNEQFF
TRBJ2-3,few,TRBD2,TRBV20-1,TGCAGTGCTCCCCCTGGGACTAGCGGGGGTGCAGATACGCAGTATTTT,CSAPPGTSGGADTQYF
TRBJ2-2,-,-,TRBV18,TGTGCCAGCTCACCTTTGGGCGCGACGAACACCGGGGAGCTGTTTTTT,CASSPLGATNTGELFF
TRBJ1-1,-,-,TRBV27,TGTGCCAGCAGTTTATCGAACAAGGGGCCAATGAACACTGAAGCTTTCTTT,CASSLSNKGPMNTEAFF
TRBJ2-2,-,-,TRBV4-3,TGCGCCAGCAGCCAAGATAACAGGATGAACACCGGGGAGCTGTTTTTT,CASSQDNRMNTGELFF
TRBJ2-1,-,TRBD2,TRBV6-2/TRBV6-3,TGTGCCAGCAGTTATCGGGGGGGCCAGAATGAGCAGTTCTTC,CASSYRGGQNEQFF
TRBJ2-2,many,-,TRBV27,TGTGCCAGCAGTTTAGGCCAGCTGACCGGGGAGCTGTTTTTT,CASSLGQLTGELFF
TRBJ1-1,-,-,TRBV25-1,TGTGCCAGCAGTGACCATACCGGGTCCGCTGAAGCTTTCTTT,CASSDHTGSAEAFF
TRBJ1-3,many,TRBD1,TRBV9,TGTGCCAGCAGCGAGGGAGGAGGACAGGGGGGAAACACCATATATTTT,CASSEGGGQGGNTIYF
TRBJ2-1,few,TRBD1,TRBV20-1,TGCAGTGCTAGAGGCCAGGGGGATGAGCAGTTCTTC,CSARGQGDEQFF
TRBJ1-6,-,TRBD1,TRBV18,TGTGCCAGCTCACCAGGGACAGCAAATAATTCACCCCTCCACTTT,CASSPGTANNSPLHF
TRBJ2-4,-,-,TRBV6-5,TGTGCCAGCAGTTACCGGTCAGGTCAAAACATTCAGTACTTC,CASSYRSGQNIQYF
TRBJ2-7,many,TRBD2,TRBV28,TGTGCCAGCAGCTTTAGCCTAGCGGGCCTTACCTACGAGCAGTACTTC,CASSFSLAGLTYEQYF
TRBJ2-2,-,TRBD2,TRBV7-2,TGTGCCAGCAGCTTAGAGTCTAGCGGGCGACCCGGGGAGCTGTTTTTT,CASSLESSGRPGELFF
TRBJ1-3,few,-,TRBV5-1,TGCGCCAGCAGCTTGAGAAGGGGGACCGGAAACACCATATATTTT,CASSLRRGTGNTIYF
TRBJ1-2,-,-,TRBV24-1,TGTGCCACCAGTGATTTGCACGACTATGGCTACACCTTC,CATSDLHDYGYTF
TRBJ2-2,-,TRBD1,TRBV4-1,TGCGCCAGCAGCCCCTGGACAGGGGCGAACACCGGGGAGCTGTTTTTT,CASSPWTGANTGELFF
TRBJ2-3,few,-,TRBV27,TGTGCCAGCAGTTATAACACAGATACGCAGTATTTT,CASSYNTDTQYF
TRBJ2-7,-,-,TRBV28,TGTGCCAGCAGTACAATAGAGGGCAGGGTCTACGAGCAGTACTTC,CASSTIEGRVYEQYF
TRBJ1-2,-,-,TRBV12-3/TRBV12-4,TGTGCCAGCAGTTTAGCGGGTCTGGACTCGGGTGGCTACACCTTC,CASSLAGLDSGGYTF
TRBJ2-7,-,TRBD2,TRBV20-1,TGCTGCTTCTACCCGGGACTAGCGGGAGAAGTTTCCTACGAGCAGTACTTC,CCFYPGLAGEVSYEQYF
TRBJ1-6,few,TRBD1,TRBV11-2,TGTGCCAGCAGCTTGGGGGACAGCTTTAATTCACCCCTCCACTTT,CASSLGDSFNSPLHF
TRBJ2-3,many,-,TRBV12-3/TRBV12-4,TGTGCCAGCACAAGACAGCGGCGGGATACGCAGTATTTT,CASTRQRRDTQYF
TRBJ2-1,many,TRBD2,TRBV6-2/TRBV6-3,TGTGCCAGCAGACCTGGGACTAGCGTGACCTACAATGAGCAGTTCTTC,CASRPGTSVTYNEQFF
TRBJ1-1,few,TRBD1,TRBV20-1,TGCAGTGCTTTAGACAGGGTAAACACTGAAGCTTTCTTT,CSALDRVNTEAFF
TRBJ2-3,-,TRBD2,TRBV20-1,TGCAGTGCTAGCGGAGCTAGCGGGAGTGCAGATACGCAGTATTTT,CSASGASGSADTQYF
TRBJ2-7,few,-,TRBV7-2,TGTGCCAGCAGCTTAGCGCTGGGCAGGGTAGGACCCTACGAGCAGTACTTC,CASSLALGRVGPYEQYF
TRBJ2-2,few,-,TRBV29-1,TGCAGCGTGGAGCTGGGGGACACCGGGGAGCTGTTTTTT,CSVELGDTGELFF
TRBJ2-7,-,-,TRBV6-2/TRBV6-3,TGTGCCAGCAGTTCCACGGGAGTGCTGAATGTCCACGAGCAGTACTTC,CASSSTGVLNVHEQYF
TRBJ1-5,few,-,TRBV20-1,TGCAGTGCTGCAGACACTGGCGGCAATCAGCCCCAGCATTTT,CSAADTGGNQPQHF
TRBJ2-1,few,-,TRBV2,TGTGCCAGCAGTGATGCAGGGCTTGTAGCCAATGAGCAGTTCTTC,CASSDAGLVANEQFF
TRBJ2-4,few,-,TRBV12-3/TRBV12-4,TGTGCCAGCAGTCACCCTCAGGGTTCTAGAAACATTCAGTACTTC,CASSHPQGSRNIQYF
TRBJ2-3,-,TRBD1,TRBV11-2,TGTGCCAGCAGCCGGGACAGGGAACCGAGAAATACGCAGTATTTT,CASSRDREPRNTQYF
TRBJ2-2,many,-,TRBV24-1,TGTGCCACCAGTGATTTTCGGAACACCGGGGAGCTGTTTTTT,CATSDFRNTGELFF
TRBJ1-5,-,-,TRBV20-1,TGCAGTGCCTCCCTGGGCCTAGGACCATATAGCAATCAGCCCCAGCATTTT,CSASLGLGPYSNQPQHF
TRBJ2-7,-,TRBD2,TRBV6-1,TGTGCCAGCAGAGAGGGACTAGCGGGCGAGCAGTACTTC,CASREGLAGEQYF
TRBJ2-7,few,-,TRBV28,TGTGCCAGCAGCATACCCTTGTCAGGGCGGTACGAGCAGTACTTC,CASSIPLSGRYEQYF
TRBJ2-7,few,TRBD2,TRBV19,TGTGCCAGTGCCTCCCCGGGGGGGGCTAGAGGCTACGAGCAGTACTTC,CASASPGGARGYEQYF
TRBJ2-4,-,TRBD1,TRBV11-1,TGTGCCAGCAGCTTATTACCTTCCTCAGGGGGCACGGCCAAAAACATTCAGTACTTC,CASSLLPSSGGTAKNIQYF
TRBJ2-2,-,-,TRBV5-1,TGCGCCAGCAGCTTGAGTACCCAGGGTGCCGGGGAGCTGTTTTTT,CASSLSTQGAGELFF
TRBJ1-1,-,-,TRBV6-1,TGTGCCAGCAGTGAAAATAGGTTCCAGCGAGCTTTCTTT,CASSENRFQRAFF